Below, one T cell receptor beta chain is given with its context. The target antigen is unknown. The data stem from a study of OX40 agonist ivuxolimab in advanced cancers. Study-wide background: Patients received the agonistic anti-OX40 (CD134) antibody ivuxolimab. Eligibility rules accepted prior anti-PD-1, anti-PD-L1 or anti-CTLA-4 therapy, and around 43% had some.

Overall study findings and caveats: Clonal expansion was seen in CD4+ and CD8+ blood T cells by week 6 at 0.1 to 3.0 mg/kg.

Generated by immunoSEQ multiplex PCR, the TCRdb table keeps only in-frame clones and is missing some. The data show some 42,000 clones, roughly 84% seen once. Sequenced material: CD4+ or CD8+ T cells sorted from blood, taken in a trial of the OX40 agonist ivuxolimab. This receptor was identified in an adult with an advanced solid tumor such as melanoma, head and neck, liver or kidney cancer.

This CDR3 is CASSLEGPYNEQFF. CDR3 sequence (DNA): TGTGCCAGCAGCTTGGAGGGCCCCTACAATGAGCAGTTCTTC. The chain couples TRBV5-4 to TRBJ2-1; D is unresolved. CDR1 is SGHNT, CDR2 YYREEE, per germline (reference sequence). The CDR3 contains 14 residues. V dropped 0 bases and J dropped 2 bases, with 6 bases sitting between them.